Each of the 27 T cell receptor beta chains below was sequenced from the same sample in a study of blood T cell repertoires in COVID-19. Produced via immunoSEQ multiplex PCR; TCRdb's table is partial and in-frame only. The table lists about 100,000 clones, roughly nine tenths of them singletons. Sequenced input: peripheral blood. These receptors all come from a man aged 50 to 59 with active COVID-19.

The chain links TRBV10-2 to TRBJ2-5; TRBD2 agrees at 7 bases. Germline V CDR1 and CDR2: WSHSY, SAAADI. Trimming removed 7 bases from V and 7 bases from J; junction bases left unmatched: 12. The CDR3 sequence is 14 residues long. CDR3 amino acids: CASTPGSGAGTQYF. CDR3 coding DNA: TGCGCCAGCACCCCCGGAAGCGGGGCAGGGACCCAGTACTTC.

This clone turned up a few times. The rearrangement joins TRBV5-1 to TRBJ2-3; 8 nucleotides line up with TRBD1. Germline CDR1 is SGHRS and CDR2 is YFSETQ. The CDR3 has 14 residues. Germline trimming cut 5 bases from V and 1 base from J; bases unmatched to any gene: 3. The CDR3 region is CASSSQGGTDTQYF. The CDR3, as DNA: TGCGCCAGCAGTTCACAGGGGGGCACAGATACGCAGTATTTT.

The chain joins TRBV10-2 to TRBJ1-2, with TRBD1 matching over 11 bases. Germline lookup yields CDR1 WSHSY and CDR2 SAAADI. This CDR3 comprises 14 residues. J gave up 5 bases and V 7 bases, and 6 bases lay outside the gene matches. CDR3: CASTRTGGLYGYTF. The DNA of the CDR3 is TGCGCCAGCACCCGGACAGGGGGCTTGTATGGCTACACCTTC.

This chain joins TRBV3-1 (or the pseudogene TRBV3-2) and TRBJ2-2; D gene unclear. V was clipped by 0 bases and J by 0 bases, with 11 bases between them. The germline V gene encodes CDR1 LGHDT and CDR2 YNNKEL (reference sequence). The CDR3 runs 17 residues. DNA for the CDR3: TGTGCCAGCAGCCAAGATTTCGGTCTAGCGAACACCGGGGAGCTGTTTTTT. Translation: CASSQDFGLANTGELFF.

The chain employs TRBV19 and TRBJ1-5; 8 bases map to TRBD1. CDR1 is LNHDA and CDR2 is SQIVND in the germline V gene (reference sequence). V shed 7 bases, J shed 2 bases, and the junction held 13 bases outside the gene matches. This CDR3 is 17 amino acids long. The CDR3 spells CASTGTGRWRGNQPQHF. In DNA, the CDR3 is TGTGCCAGTACCGGGACAGGTAGGTGGAGGGGCAATCAGCCCCAGCATTTT.

The genes are TRBV28 and TRBJ2-1, with D possibly matching TRBD2 (5 bases). This CDR3 spans 14 amino acids. The V gene's germline CDR1 is MDHEN and CDR2 SYDVKM. Trimming took 3 bases from V and 6 from J, leaving 12 bases between them. The CDR3, as DNA: TGTGCCAGCAGTTTCCGGGGTATGGGCAATGAGCAGTTCTTC. This codes for CASSFRGMGNEQFF.

This clone appeared a single time. V usage is TRBV6-1 and J usage is TRBJ1-5; D remains ambiguous. Germline assignment: CDR1 MNHNS and CDR2 SASEGT. The CDR3 consists of 15 residues. Deletions cut 2 bases from V and 3 bases from J, with 11 bases between. The CDR3 coding sequence is TGTGCCAGCAGTGAAACGGGTAGTAACAATCAGCCCCAGCATTTT. Translating it yields CASSETGSNNQPQHF.

This CDR3 is CSASSQDSYGYTF. The CDR3 region has the DNA TGCAGTGCTAGTTCTCAAGACAGTTATGGCTACACCTTC. The rearrangement joins TRBV20-1 to TRBJ1-2; D is perhaps TRBD1 (5 bases). The germline V gene has CDR1 DFQATT and CDR2 SNEGSKA (reference sequence). The CDR3 is 13 amino acids. The V and J ends lost 3 bases and 5 bases respectively, with 13 bases between them.

This clone was found many times. The V gene is TRBV13, the J gene TRBJ2-1; TRBD2 aligns across 7 bases. V trimming: 1 base; J trimming: 3 bases; junction bases outside the gene matches: 12. The CDR3 spans 18 residues. Germline V gene sequence: CDR1 PRHDT, CDR2 FYEKMQ (reference sequence). The CDR3, as DNA: TGTGCCAGCAGCTTAGAGCTAAATAGGGCTAGCGGCTACAATGAGCAGTTCTTC. Protein: CASSLELNRASGYNEQFF. Variable domain in full (rest from reference TRBV13 and TRBJ2-1): AAGVIQSPRHLIKEKRETATLKCYPIPRHDTVYWYQQGPGQDPQFLISFYEKMQSDKGSIPDRFSAQQFSDYHSELNMSSLELGDSALYFCASSLELNRASGYNEQFFGPGTRLTVL.

The rearrangement links TRBV27 to TRBJ2-1; TRBD1 matches at 7 bases. Germline V gives CDR1 MNHEY, CDR2 SMNVEV (reference sequence). The CDR3 length is 15 residues. The V and J ends lost 6 bases and 4 bases, in that order; junction bases with no gene match: 9. CDR3 in DNA: TGTGCCAGCAGCCCGGACAGGATTACTTACAATGAGCAGTTCTTC. Translation: CASSPDRITYNEQFF.

The chain couples TRBV5-5 to TRBJ1-6, with unresolved D. Trimming removed 4 bases from V and 8 bases from J, with 22 bases in between. Germline-derived CDR1 and CDR2 are SGHKS and YYEKEE (reference sequence). The CDR3 is 17 residues long. The CDR3 coding sequence is TGTGCCAGCAGCACAATCCTCGGGGTAGGGATTGATTCACCCCTCCACTTT. This encodes CASSTILGVGIDSPLHF.

The rearrangement uses TRBV28 and TRBJ1-1; D is perhaps TRBD1 (6 bases). Germline-derived CDR1 and CDR2 are MDHEN and SYDVKM. This CDR3 comprises 14 residues. Between the trimmed V and J ends, which lost 2 bases and 5 bases, there was a span of 12 bases. The CDR3 sequence: CASSLDRLGTEAFF. As DNA, the CDR3 is TGTGCCAGCAGTTTAGACAGGCTGGGGACTGAAGCTTTCTTT.

This chain uses TRBV7-3 with TRBJ1-1; D unresolved. Trimming removed 0 bases from V and 1 base from J, with 9 bases in between. The germline V gene encodes CDR1 SGHTA and CDR2 FQGTGA. The length of the CDR3 is 15 residues. CDR3 in DNA: TGTGCCAGCAGCTTAACTCCCCGGGAGAACACTGAAGCTTTCTTT. Amino acids: CASSLTPRENTEAFF. Looking up the rest from reference TRBV7-3 and TRBJ1-1 gives the full variable domain: GAGVSQTPSNKVTEKGKYVELRCDPISGHTALYWYRQSLGQGPEFLIYFQGTGAADDSGLPNDRFFAVRPEGSVSTLKIQRTERGDSAVYLCASSLTPRENTEAFFGQGTRLTVV.

The chain is built from TRBV24-1 and TRBJ2-7, with 7 bases aligning to TRBD1. The CDR3 runs 17 residues. The junction had 19 bases not matched to a gene; V was cut back by 8 bases and J by 4 bases. CDR1 KGHDR and CDR2 SFDVKD come from the germline V gene. This CDR3 reads CATTGPTTGKTIYEQYV. The CDR3 DNA sequence: TGTGCCACCACTGGACCCACGACAGGGAAAACAATTTACGAGCAGTACGTC.

The chain is built from TRBV19 and TRBJ1-1; 7 bases fit TRBD1. The CDR3 sequence is 14 residues long. Trimming cost V 4 bases and J 4 bases; bases outside gene matches: 6. Germline CDR1 is LNHDA and CDR2 is SQIVND (reference sequence). CDR3 in DNA: TGTGCCAGTAGTAATACAGGGGTGAGCACTGAAGCTTTCTTT. This gives the protein CASSNTGVSTEAFF.

This clone occurred a few times. The chain links TRBV15 to TRBJ1-1; possibly TRBD1 for D (6 bases). Trimming removed 1 base at V and 7 bases at J, with 13 bases between. The CDR3 length is 14 residues. CDR1 is LNHNV and CDR2 is YYDKDF in the germline V gene (reference sequence). In DNA, the CDR3 is TGTGCCACCAGCAGAGGACAGGTGGATGATGAAGCTTTCTTT. Translated, it gives CATSRGQVDDEAFF.

This chain uses TRBV5-1 with TRBJ1-1, with 7 nucleotides matching TRBD1. V lost 3 bases, J lost 0 bases, and 5 bases stayed unmatched. In germline, CDR1 is SGHRS, CDR2 YFSETQ. The CDR3 contains 15 residues. CDR3 protein: CASSSRTGMNTEAFF. CDR3 DNA: TGCGCCAGCAGCTCCCGGACAGGAATGAACACTGAAGCTTTCTTT.

This rearrangement joins TRBV6-1 to TRBJ1-1; tentative D call: TRBD1 (5 bases). The length of the CDR3 is 14 residues. Trimming left V 1 base short and J 2 bases short, with 8 bases between. Germline V CDR1 and CDR2: MNHNS, SASEGT. The DNA for the CDR3 is TGTGCCAGCAGTGAAGGGGGCTATAACACTGAAGCTTTCTTT. Translating it yields CASSEGGYNTEAFF.

The J gene is TRBJ1-1, the V gene TRBV11-2, with D unclear. Germline V lookup: CDR1 SGHAT, CDR2 FQNNGV. The CDR3 is made up of 17 amino acids. The V end lost 1 base, the J end lost 0 bases, and 15 bases lay between the germline ends. The CDR3 coding sequence is TGTGCCAGCAGCTTAGGGTTGGGAGCTAGTATGAACACTGAAGCTTTCTTT. It is translated as CASSLGLGASMNTEAFF. Supplemented by reference TRBV11-2 and TRBJ1-1, the full variable domain reads EAGVAQSPRYKIIEKRQSVAFWCNPISGHATLYWYQQILGQGPKLLIQFQNNGVVDDSQLPKDRFSAERLKGVDSTLKIQPAKLEDSAVYLCASSLGLGASMNTEAFFGQGTRLTVV.

J is TRBJ1-2 and V is TRBV12-5, with D perhaps TRBD1 (5 bases). The CDR3 consists of 12 residues. Germline V gene sequence: CDR1 LGHNT, CDR2 FRNRAP. Trimming left V 7 bases short and J 4 bases short, with 10 bases between. CDR3 amino acids: CASAADIYGYTF. The CDR3 DNA is TGTGCTAGTGCCGCGGACATCTATGGCTACACCTTC.

The chain uses TRBV13 and TRBJ1-4; 9 nucleotides agree with TRBD1. V lost 5 bases to trimming and J lost 4 bases; unmatched junction nucleotides: 2. Germline V gene sequence: CDR1 PRHDT, CDR2 FYEKMQ (reference sequence). The CDR3 is 14 amino acids. Here the CDR3 reads CASSRTGDNEKLFF. CDR3 nucleotide sequence: TGTGCCAGCAGCCGGACAGGGGATAATGAAAAACTGTTTTTT.

This clone was seen just once. This rearrangement joins TRBV7-6 to TRBJ1-3, with TRBD1 as a possible D gene (6 bases). The CDR3 length is 15 residues. CDR1 and CDR2 from the germline V gene are SGHVS and FNYEAQ. The ends were cut back, 5 bases at V and 9 bases at J, with 20 bases in the middle. As DNA, the CDR3 is TGTGCCAGCAGCCCTCGGGACACCGGTGGAGGCACCATATATTTT. Translated, it gives CASSPRDTGGGTIYF.

The V gene is TRBV19, the J gene TRBJ1-1; D gene uncertain. The V gene lost 8 bases and the J gene lost 5 bases, with 12 bases spanning the gap. The CDR3 sequence is 12 residues long. CDR1 is LNHDA and CDR2 is SQIVND in the germline V gene (reference sequence). The CDR3 sequence is CASYHGGTEAFF. CDR3 DNA sequence: TGTGCCAGTTACCACGGAGGGACTGAAGCTTTCTTT.

The rearrangement uses TRBV5-1 and TRBJ1-6; possible D gene TRBD1, 5 bases. The CDR3 has 16 amino acids. Between the trimmed V and J ends, which lost 1 base and 7 bases, there was a span of 15 bases. Germline CDR1 SGHRS, CDR2 YFSETQ. In DNA form, the CDR3 reads TGCGCCAGCAGCTTGCAAGGCGGGACGGAAAATTCACCCCTCCACTTT. Encoded protein: CASSLQGGTENSPLHF.

The genes are TRBV25-1 and TRBJ1-1; 9 positions agree with TRBD1. Germline CDR1 MGHDK, CDR2 SYGVNS. The V segment lost 2 bases and the J segment 4 bases; nucleotides outside the gene matches: 5. The CDR3 has 15 residues. In nucleotides, the CDR3 is TGTGCCAGCAGTGAACCCACAGGGGGCGTCACTGAAGCTTTCTTT. It codes for CASSEPTGGVTEAFF.

The chain employs TRBV9 and TRBJ2-2; D is possibly TRBD1 (5 bases). There are 14 residues in the CDR3. The germline CDR1 and CDR2 sequences are SGDLS and YYNGEE. Trimming pared 4 bases from V and 6 bases from J, leaving 13 bases between. CDR3 protein: CASSLTGGAGELFF. CDR3 coding DNA: TGTGCCAGCAGCCTTACAGGTGGGGCCGGGGAGCTGTTTTTT.

This chain uses TRBV7-9 with TRBJ2-1; TRBD2 is a possible D gene (6 bases). CDR1 and CDR2 (germline): SEHNR, FQNEAQ (reference sequence). Trimming removed 1 base from V and 1 base from J, with 11 bases in between. The CDR3 has 16 residues. The CDR3 nucleotides are TGTGCCAGCAGCTTAGTAGGAGGGGAATCCTACAATGAGCAGTTCTTC. Translated, it gives CASSLVGGESYNEQFF. Looking up the rest from reference TRBV7-9 and TRBJ2-1 gives the full variable domain: DTGVSQNPRHKITKRGQNVTFRCDPISEHNRLYWYRQTLGQGPEFLTYFQNEAQLEKSRLLSDRFSAERPKGSFSTLEIQRTEQGDSAMYLCASSLVGGESYNEQFFGPGTRLTVL.